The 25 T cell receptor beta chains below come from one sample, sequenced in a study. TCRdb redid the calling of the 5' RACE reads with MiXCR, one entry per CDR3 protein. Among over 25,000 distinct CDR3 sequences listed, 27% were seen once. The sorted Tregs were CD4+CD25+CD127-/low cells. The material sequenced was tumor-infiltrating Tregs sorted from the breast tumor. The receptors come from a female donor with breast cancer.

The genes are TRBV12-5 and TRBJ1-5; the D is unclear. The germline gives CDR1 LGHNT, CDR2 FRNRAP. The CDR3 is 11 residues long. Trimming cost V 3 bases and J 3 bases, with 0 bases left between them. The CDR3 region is CASGFNQPQHF. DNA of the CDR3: TGTGCTAGTGGTTTCAATCAGCCCCAGCATTTT.

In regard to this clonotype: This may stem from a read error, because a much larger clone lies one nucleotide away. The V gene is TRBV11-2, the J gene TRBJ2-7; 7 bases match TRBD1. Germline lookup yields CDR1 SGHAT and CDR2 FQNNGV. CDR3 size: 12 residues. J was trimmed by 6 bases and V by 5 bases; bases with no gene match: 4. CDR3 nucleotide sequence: TGTGCCAGCAGCCAGGACAGGACCGAGCAGTACTTC. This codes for CASSQDRTEQYF.

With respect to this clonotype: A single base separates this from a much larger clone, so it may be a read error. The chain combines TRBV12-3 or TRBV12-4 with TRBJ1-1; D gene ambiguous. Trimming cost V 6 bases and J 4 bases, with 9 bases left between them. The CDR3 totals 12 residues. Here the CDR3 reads CASRSMSTEAFF. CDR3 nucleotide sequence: TGTGCCAGCAGGTCGATGAGCACTGAAGCTTTCTTT.

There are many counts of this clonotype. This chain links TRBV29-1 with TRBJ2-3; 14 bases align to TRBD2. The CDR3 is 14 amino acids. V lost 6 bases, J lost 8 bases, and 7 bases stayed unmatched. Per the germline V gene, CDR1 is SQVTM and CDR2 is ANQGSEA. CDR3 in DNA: TGCAGCGTGGCGGGACTAGCGGGAGCTGGTACGCAGTATTTT. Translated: CSVAGLAGAGTQYF.

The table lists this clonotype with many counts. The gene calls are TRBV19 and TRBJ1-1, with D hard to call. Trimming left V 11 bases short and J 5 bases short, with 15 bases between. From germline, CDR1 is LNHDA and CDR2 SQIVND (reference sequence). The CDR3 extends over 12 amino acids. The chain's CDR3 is CACPGRLTEAFF. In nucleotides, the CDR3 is TGTGCCTGCCCCGGCAGGCTGACTGAAGCTTTCTTT.

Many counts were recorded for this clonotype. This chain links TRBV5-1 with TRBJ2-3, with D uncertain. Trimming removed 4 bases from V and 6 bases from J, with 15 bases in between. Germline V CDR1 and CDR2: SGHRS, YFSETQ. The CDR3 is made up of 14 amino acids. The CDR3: CASSDSYYVDTQYF. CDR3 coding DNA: TGCGCCAGCAGCGATAGTTATTATGTTGATACGCAGTATTTT. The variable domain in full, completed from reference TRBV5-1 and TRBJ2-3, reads KAGVTQTPRYLIKTRGQQVTLSCSPISGHRSVSWYQQTPGQGLQFLFEYFSETQRNKGNFPGRFSGRQFSNSRSEMNVSTLELGDSALYLCASSDSYYVDTQYFGPGTRLTVL.

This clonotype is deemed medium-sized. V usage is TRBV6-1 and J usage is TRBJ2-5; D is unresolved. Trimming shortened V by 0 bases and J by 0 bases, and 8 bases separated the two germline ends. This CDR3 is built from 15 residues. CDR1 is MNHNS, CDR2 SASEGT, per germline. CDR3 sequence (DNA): TGTGCCAGCAGTGAAGCGTGGCAGAACCAAGAGACCCAGTACTTC. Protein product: CASSEAWQNQETQYF.

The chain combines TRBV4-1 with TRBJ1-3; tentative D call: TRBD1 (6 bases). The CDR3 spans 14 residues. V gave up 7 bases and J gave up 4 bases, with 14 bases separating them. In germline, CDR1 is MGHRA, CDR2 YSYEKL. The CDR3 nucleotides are TGCGCCAGCACCAACACAGGGTCGGGAAACACCATATATTTT. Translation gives CASTNTGSGNTIYF.

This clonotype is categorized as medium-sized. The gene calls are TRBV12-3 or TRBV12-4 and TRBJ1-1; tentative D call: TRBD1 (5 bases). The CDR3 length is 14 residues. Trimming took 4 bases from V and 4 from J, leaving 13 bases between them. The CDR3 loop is CASSSVWGGTEAFF. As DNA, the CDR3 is TGTGCCAGCAGTTCCGTCTGGGGGGGCACTGAAGCTTTCTTT.

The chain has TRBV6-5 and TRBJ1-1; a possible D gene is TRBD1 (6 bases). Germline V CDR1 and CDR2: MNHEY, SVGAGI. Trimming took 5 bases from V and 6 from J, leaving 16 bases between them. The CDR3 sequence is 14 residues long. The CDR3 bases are TGTGCCAGCAGTGAAGTTAGGGGGTTTTCTGAAGCTTTCTTT. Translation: CASSEVRGFSEAFF.

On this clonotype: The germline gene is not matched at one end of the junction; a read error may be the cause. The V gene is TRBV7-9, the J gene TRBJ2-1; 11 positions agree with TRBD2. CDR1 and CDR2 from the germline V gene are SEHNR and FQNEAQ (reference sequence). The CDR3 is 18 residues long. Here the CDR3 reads CASSFEGLAGGRYSEQFF. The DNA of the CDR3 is TGTGCCAGCAGCTTTGAGGGATTAGCGGGAGGGAGATACAGTGAGCAGTTCTTC.

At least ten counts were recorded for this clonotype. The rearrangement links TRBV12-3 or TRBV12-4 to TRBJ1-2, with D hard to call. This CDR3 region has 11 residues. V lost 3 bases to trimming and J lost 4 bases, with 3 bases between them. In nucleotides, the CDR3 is TGTGCCAGCAGTTTGGGCTATGGCTACACCTTC. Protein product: CASSLGYGYTF.

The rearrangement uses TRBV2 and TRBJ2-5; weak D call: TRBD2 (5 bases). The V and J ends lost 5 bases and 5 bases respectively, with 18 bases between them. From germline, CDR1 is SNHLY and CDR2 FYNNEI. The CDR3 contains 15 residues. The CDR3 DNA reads TGTGCCAGCAGTCAAAGCGGCCTAGAAGGGGAGACCCAGTACTTC. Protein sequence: CASSQSGLEGETQYF.

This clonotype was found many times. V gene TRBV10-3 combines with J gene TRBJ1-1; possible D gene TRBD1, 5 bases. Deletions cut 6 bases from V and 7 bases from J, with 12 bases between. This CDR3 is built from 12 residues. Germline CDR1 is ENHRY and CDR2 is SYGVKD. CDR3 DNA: TGTGCCATCAGCAGGGTTGACGGTGAAGCTTTCTTT. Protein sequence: CAISRVDGEAFF.

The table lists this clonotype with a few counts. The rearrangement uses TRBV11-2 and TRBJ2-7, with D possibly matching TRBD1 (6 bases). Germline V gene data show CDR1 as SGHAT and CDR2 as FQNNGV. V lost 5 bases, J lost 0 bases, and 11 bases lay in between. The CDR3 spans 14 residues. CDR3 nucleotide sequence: TGTGCCAGCAGCCCCGGCAGGGGCTCCTACGAGCAGTACTTC. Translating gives CASSPGRGSYEQYF. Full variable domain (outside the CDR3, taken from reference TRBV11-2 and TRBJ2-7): EAGVAQSPRYKIIEKRQSVAFWCNPISGHATLYWYQQILGQGPKLLIQFQNNGVVDDSQLPKDRFSAERLKGVDSTLKIQPAKLEDSAVYLCASSPGRGSYEQYFGPGTRLTVT.

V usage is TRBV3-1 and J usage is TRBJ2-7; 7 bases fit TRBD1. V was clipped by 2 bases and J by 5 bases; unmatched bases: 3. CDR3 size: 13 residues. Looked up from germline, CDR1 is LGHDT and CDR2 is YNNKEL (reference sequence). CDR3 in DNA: TGTGCCAGCAGCCAACGACAGGGACACGAGCAGTACTTC. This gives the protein CASSQRQGHEQYF.

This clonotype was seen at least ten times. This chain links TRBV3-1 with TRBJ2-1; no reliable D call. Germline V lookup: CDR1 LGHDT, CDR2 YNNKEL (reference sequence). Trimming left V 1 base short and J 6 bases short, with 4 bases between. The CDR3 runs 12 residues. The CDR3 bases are TGTGCCAGCAGCCAAGTTTTCAATGAGCAGTTCTTC. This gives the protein CASSQVFNEQFF.

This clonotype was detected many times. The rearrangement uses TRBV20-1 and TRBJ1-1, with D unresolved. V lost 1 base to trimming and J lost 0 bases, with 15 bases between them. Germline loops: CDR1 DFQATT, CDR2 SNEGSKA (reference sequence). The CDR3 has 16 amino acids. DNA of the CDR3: TGCAGTGCTAGAGGACCCGGGAGGCGGATGAACACTGAAGCTTTCTTT. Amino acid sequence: CSARGPGRRMNTEAFF.

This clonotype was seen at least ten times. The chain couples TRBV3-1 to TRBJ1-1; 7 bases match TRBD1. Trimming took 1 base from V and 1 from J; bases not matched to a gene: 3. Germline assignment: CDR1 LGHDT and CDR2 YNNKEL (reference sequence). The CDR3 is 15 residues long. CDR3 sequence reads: CASSQGPGGNTEAFF. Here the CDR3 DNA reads TGTGCCAGCAGCCAAGGGCCAGGGGGGAACACTGAAGCTTTCTTT.

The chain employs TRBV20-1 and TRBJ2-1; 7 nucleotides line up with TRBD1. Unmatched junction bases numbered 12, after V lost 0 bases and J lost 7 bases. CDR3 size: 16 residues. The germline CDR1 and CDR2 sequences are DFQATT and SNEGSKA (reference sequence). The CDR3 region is CSARDPQQGFSNEQFF. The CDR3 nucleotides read TGCAGTGCTAGAGATCCCCAACAGGGGTTTTCTAATGAGCAGTTCTTC.

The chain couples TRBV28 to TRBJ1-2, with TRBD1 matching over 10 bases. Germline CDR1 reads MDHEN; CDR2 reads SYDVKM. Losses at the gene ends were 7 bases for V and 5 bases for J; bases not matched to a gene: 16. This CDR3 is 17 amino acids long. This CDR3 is CASIGGDRGGGRYGYTF. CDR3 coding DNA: TGTGCCAGCATAGGGGGGGACAGGGGAGGAGGGAGATATGGCTACACCTTC.

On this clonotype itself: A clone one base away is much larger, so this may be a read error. The CDR3 loop is CSAAGTEVYYEQYF. CDR3 DNA sequence: TGCAGTGCGGCCGGGACAGAGGTTTACTACGAGCAGTACTTC. V and J are TRBV20-1 and TRBJ2-7; 7 bases are a match to TRBD1. The V gene's germline CDR1 is DFQATT and CDR2 SNEGSKA (reference sequence). V lost 6 bases and J lost 3; bases outside the gene matches: 11. The CDR3 has 14 residues.

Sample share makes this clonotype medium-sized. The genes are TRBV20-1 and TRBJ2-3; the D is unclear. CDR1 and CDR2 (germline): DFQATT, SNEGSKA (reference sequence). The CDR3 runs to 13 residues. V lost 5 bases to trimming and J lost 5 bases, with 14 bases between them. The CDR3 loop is CSAQEPLRDTQYF. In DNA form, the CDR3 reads TGCAGTGCTCAAGAGCCTCTGAGAGATACGCAGTATTTT.

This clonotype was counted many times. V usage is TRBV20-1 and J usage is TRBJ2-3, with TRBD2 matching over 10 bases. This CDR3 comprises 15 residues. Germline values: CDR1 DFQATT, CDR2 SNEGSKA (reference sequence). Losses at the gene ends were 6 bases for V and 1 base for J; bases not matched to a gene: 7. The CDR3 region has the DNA TGCAGTGCCCCCCCCGGACTAGCGGGCACAGATACGCAGTATTTT. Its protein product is CSAPPGLAGTDTQYF.

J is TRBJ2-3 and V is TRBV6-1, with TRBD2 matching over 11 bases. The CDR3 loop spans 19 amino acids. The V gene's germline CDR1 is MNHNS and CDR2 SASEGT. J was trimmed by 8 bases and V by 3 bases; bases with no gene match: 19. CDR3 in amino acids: CASSDSGPGIAGGLVTQYF. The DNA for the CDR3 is TGTGCCAGCAGTGATAGTGGACCCGGGATAGCGGGAGGGTTAGTTACGCAGTATTTT.